This paragraph reports one T cell receptor (beta chain). This entry belongs to a study of blood T cell repertoires in COVID-19. Study as a whole: Sources were T cells, B-cell-depleted T cells, or PBMCs; the material itself was cDNA or gDNA.

This CDR3 has 14 amino acids. Germline CDR1 LNHDA, CDR2 SQIVND (reference sequence). V lost 5 bases and J lost 5, with 15 bases in between. Here immunoSEQ multiplex PCR was the method, and the copy in TCRdb shows in-frame clones only, minus some. The sample includes 250,000 to 300,000 clones, around 83% of them seen just once. This sequence was found in a man between 18 and 29 years old with active or convalescent COVID-19. The material sequenced was peripheral blood. The chain uses TRBV19 and TRBJ1-1, with a tentative D call TRBD1 (6 bases). DNA of the CDR3: TGTGCCAGTAGTTTGGGTGACAGGTGGACTGAAGCTTTCTTT. The encoded protein is CASSLGDRWTEAFF.